These 32 T cell receptor beta chains were sequenced from one sample in a study of regulatory T cells in long-lasting Graves disease. Regarding time point: newly diagnosed GD, antithyroid drugs for less than 3 months. With RNA extracted from PBMCs as input, the TCR library was made. Building the TCR beta libraries relied on iRepertoire HTBI primers, and CDR3 regions underwent Arm-PCR. TCRdb redid the calling of the multiplex PCR reads with MiXCR, one entry per CDR3 protein. The sample yields 400,000 to 500,000 distinct CDR3 sequences, approximately 15% seen once. The same sample was also studied in work on T cells in Graves' hyperthyroidism and ophthalmopathy.

Sample: peripheral blood mononuclear cells (PBMCs), taken at new diagnosis, from a patient treated with antithyroid drugs. The receptors here all came from a woman aged 50 to 60 with Graves disease.

This clonotype appeared a few times. The chain uses TRBV4-1 and TRBJ2-7; possible D gene TRBD1, 6 bases. Germline CDR1 is MGHRA and CDR2 is YSYEKL. The V and J ends lost 4 bases and 5 bases respectively, with 18 bases between them. This CDR3 has 15 residues. CDR3 region: CASSPTGVGVHEQYF. The CDR3 DNA follows: TGCGCCAGCAGCCCGACAGGCGTCGGGGTACACGAGCAGTACTTC.

This clonotype was recorded many times. This rearrangement joins TRBV6-9 to TRBJ2-7, with a weak D call TRBD1 (5 bases). Germline V CDR1 and CDR2: MNHGY, SVAAGI. The CDR3 runs to 13 residues. V lost 4 bases and J 3 bases, leaving 10 bases between the germline ends. This CDR3 reads CASSSLRGYEQYF. The CDR3 DNA reads TGTGCCAGCAGTTCCCTTAGGGGCTACGAGCAGTACTTC.

This clonotype occurred a few times. This chain uses TRBV7-2 with TRBJ2-3, with 10 positions matching TRBD2. The germline CDR1 and CDR2 sequences are SGHTA and FQGNSA. Trimming at V came to 5 bases and at J to 3 bases, leaving 23 bases not matched to a gene. The CDR3 is 21 amino acids. CDR3 sequence: CASSHEETSWLAGVITDTQYF. As DNA, the CDR3 is TGTGCCAGCAGCCATGAGGAAACAAGCTGGCTAGCGGGAGTAATTACAGATACGCAGTATTTT.

This clonotype has a count of ten or more. The V and J genes are TRBV11-2 and TRBJ2-7; no definite D call. The CDR3 is made up of 11 amino acids. V was clipped by 5 bases and J by 5 bases, with 7 bases between them. The germline gives CDR1 SGHAT, CDR2 FQNNGV. The CDR3 region is CASSLSDEQYF. In DNA form, the CDR3 reads TGTGCCAGCAGCCTGTCCGACGAGCAGTACTTC.

In this sample, this clonotype turned up many times. The chain carries TRBV5-4 and TRBJ2-5; D gene unclear. Trimming took off 0 bases at V and 2 bases at J, with 5 bases between the two ends. The CDR3 runs 13 residues. Germline loops: CDR1 SGHNT, CDR2 YYREEE (reference sequence). In DNA form, the CDR3 reads TGTGCCAGCAGCTTGGAGCGTCAAGAGACCCAGTACTTC. It codes for CASSLERQETQYF.

This clonotype was observed many times. The chain uses TRBV20-1 and TRBJ2-3, with 8 bases fitting TRBD1. CDR1 is DFQATT, CDR2 SNEGSKA, per germline (reference sequence). This CDR3 spans 16 amino acids. V lost 3 bases, J lost 4 bases, and 12 bases stayed unmatched. Written as DNA, the CDR3 is TGCAGTGCTAGTCAGGACAGGGTTTTAGGCGCAGATACGCAGTATTTT. This gives the protein CSASQDRVLGADTQYF.

This clonotype has a count of ten or more. V gene TRBV5-5 combines with J gene TRBJ2-3; TRBD2 is a possible D gene (7 bases). This CDR3 spans 15 amino acids. CDR1 and CDR2 (germline): SGHKS, YYEKEE (reference sequence). V lost 0 bases and J lost 6, with 14 bases in between. In nucleotides, the CDR3 is TGTGCCAGCAGCTTGGCGGCGGAGGGGGGGGATACGCAGTATTTT. Residues: CASSLAAEGGDTQYF.

Note on this clonotype: A much bigger clone sits one base away, suggesting this may be a read error. The J gene is TRBJ2-1, the V gene TRBV28; 7 bases agree with TRBD2. From germline, CDR1 is MDHEN and CDR2 SYDVKM. The CDR3 is 13 amino acids. This CDR3 reads CASGGSGYNEQSF. For the CDR3, the DNA is TGTGCCAGCGGCGGGAGCGGATACAATGAGCAGTCCTTC.

The sample holds a few counts of this clonotype. The chain links TRBV2 to TRBJ1-2, with no clear D. Germline V CDR1 and CDR2: SNHLY, FYNNEI. The CDR3 is 13 residues long. V shed 2 bases and J shed 8 bases, with 12 bases lying between them. The CDR3 is CASSENLRRGYTF. The CDR3 nucleotides are TGTGCCAGCAGTGAAAATCTGAGGAGGGGCTACACCTTC.

The chain has TRBV4-1 and TRBJ2-7; no clear D. V lost 4 bases and J 2 bases, leaving 12 bases between the germline ends. The germline CDR1 and CDR2 sequences are MGHRA and YSYEKL. The CDR3 consists of 14 residues. The CDR3 is CASSPSPGPYEQYF. The CDR3 DNA is TGCGCCAGCAGCCCCTCTCCGGGTCCCTACGAGCAGTACTTC.

This clonotype showed up many times. The rearrangement links TRBV5-1 to TRBJ2-4; 8 bases are a match to TRBD1. CDR1 SGHRS and CDR2 YFSETQ come from the germline V gene. The CDR3 covers 17 residues. V was pared by 0 bases and J by 6 bases, with 11 bases of the junction left unmatched. The CDR3 protein is CASSLEGGRGLRNIQYF. CDR3 coding DNA: TGCGCCAGCAGCTTGGAGGGCGGCAGGGGGCTACGAAACATTCAGTACTTC.

The sample holds many counts of this clonotype. The genes are TRBV6-1 and TRBJ1-4; a weak D match, TRBD1 (5 bases). The ends were cut back, 6 bases at V and 7 bases at J, with 24 bases in the middle. The CDR3 covers 17 residues. Germline-derived CDR1 and CDR2 are MNHNS and SASEGT. CDR3 nucleotide sequence: TGTGCCAGCAGGCCCGGACCCCATTCAGGGAGGTTTGAAAAACTGTTTTTT. Translating gives CASRPGPHSGRFEKLFF.

This clonotype was seen a few times. This may arise from a read error, as a much more abundant clone is one base away. The chain combines TRBV12-3 or TRBV12-4 with TRBJ1-2; TRBD1 aligns across 10 bases. The CDR3 contains 13 residues. This CDR3 reads CAGSRTGGLRYTF. DNA of the CDR3: TGTGCCGGCAGCAGGACAGGGGGTCTTCGCTACACCTTC.

This clonotype was counted at least ten times. The chain joins TRBV20-1 to TRBJ2-5, with a tentative D call TRBD1 (8 bases). Trimming took 6 bases from V and 5 from J, leaving 16 bases between them. CDR1 DFQATT and CDR2 SNEGSKA come from the germline V gene (reference sequence). The CDR3 runs 13 residues. The CDR3 DNA follows: TGCAGTGCACGGGGGGACAGGCGGGAGACCCAGTACTTC. Amino acid sequence: CSARGDRRETQYF.

This clonotype has more than one count but fewer than ten. The V call is TRBV20-1, the J call TRBJ2-1, with 8 bases identical to TRBD2. This CDR3 contains 14 residues. V trimming: 6 bases; J trimming: 4 bases; junction bases outside the gene matches: 8. The germline gives CDR1 DFQATT, CDR2 SNEGSKA (reference sequence). The CDR3 nucleotides are TGCAGTGCCCCCGACGGGAGGGTTTACAATGAGCAGTTCTTC. The encoded protein is CSAPDGRVYNEQFF.

This clonotype has ten or more counts. This rearrangement joins TRBV13 to TRBJ2-1; TRBD2 matches at 10 bases. The V gene end was trimmed by 2 bases and the J gene end by 16 bases; junction bases not matched to a gene: 8. Germline-derived CDR1 and CDR2 are PRHDT and FYEKMQ (reference sequence). The CDR3 extends over 13 amino acids. In DNA, the CDR3 is TGTGCCAGCAGCTTACGGCTAGCGGGGGTTACTTTCTTC. This codes for CASSLRLAGVTFF.

With respect to this clonotype: This could be a read error, since a much larger clone is one nucleotide away. V usage is TRBV12-3 or TRBV12-4 and J usage is TRBJ2-5, with D perhaps TRBD2 (6 bases). The germline V and J ends were trimmed by 11 bases and 5 bases, with 24 bases remaining between them. This CDR3 is 15 amino acids long. CDR3 residues: CAGTPQQRVRETQYF. In nucleotides, the CDR3 is TGTGCCGGTACACCCCAGCAGCGGGTCAGGGAGACCCAGTACTTC.

This clonotype was found a few times. The chain is built from TRBV6-2 or TRBV6-3 and TRBJ2-1, with TRBD2 identical over 8 bases. J was trimmed by 9 bases and V by 2 bases; bases with no gene match: 9. Germline CDR1 reads MNHEY; CDR2 reads SVGEGT. CDR3 length: 15 amino acids. The CDR3 protein is CASSYRLAGGSEQFF. The CDR3 bases are TGTGCCAGCAGTTACCGGCTAGCGGGTGGCTCTGAGCAGTTCTTC.

J is TRBJ2-7 and V is TRBV11-1; 10 nucleotides line up with TRBD2. The CDR3 extends over 15 amino acids. J was trimmed by 0 bases and V by 5 bases; bases with no gene match: 4. Germline V CDR1 and CDR2: SGHAT, FQDESV (reference sequence). The CDR3 DNA reads TGTGCCAGCAGCCCTACTAGCGGGATCTCCTACGAGCAGTACTTC. Translated: CASSPTSGISYEQYF.

This clonotype was picked up many times. The chain carries TRBV5-1 and TRBJ2-7; 8 bases line up with TRBD1. This CDR3 contains 16 residues. V lost 0 bases and J lost 3; bases outside the gene matches: 8. Germline values: CDR1 SGHRS, CDR2 YFSETQ. For the CDR3, the DNA is TGCGCCAGCAGCTTGGCCCCACAGGGGGAAGTCTACGAGCAGTACTTC. Translation: CASSLAPQGEVYEQYF. The full variable domain, in which reference TRBV5-1 and TRBJ2-7 provide the parts outside the CDR3, is KAGVTQTPRYLIKTRGQQVTLSCSPISGHRSVSWYQQTPGQGLQFLFEYFSETQRNKGNFPGRFSGRQFSNSRSEMNVSTLELGDSALYLCASSLAPQGEVYEQYFGPGTRLTVT.

Many counts were recorded for this clonotype. This chain connects TRBV28 to TRBJ1-1, with TRBD1 matching over 7 bases. The CDR3 length is 14 residues. V trimming: 6 bases; J trimming: 1 base; junction bases outside the gene matches: 5. In germline, CDR1 is MDHEN, CDR2 SYDVKM. The CDR3 here is CASRSGQPNTEAFF. In DNA form, the CDR3 reads TGTGCCAGCAGATCGGGACAGCCGAACACTGAAGCTTTCTTT.

This clonotype was counted between two and nine times. This sequence joins TRBV6-5 and TRBJ1-2, with TRBD1 matching over 7 bases. The germline V gene has CDR1 MNHEY and CDR2 SVGAGI. This CDR3 is built from 16 residues. After removal of 4 bases from V and 4 bases from J, the junction contained 12 bases not matched to a gene. The CDR3 loop is CASSLVTGSPSYGYTF. The DNA of the CDR3 is TGTGCCAGCAGTTTAGTGACAGGGTCTCCGTCCTATGGCTACACCTTC.

This clonotype came up a few times. The chain joins TRBV6-1 to TRBJ2-5, with 9 nucleotides matching TRBD1. The junction had 4 bases not matched to a gene; V was cut back by 6 bases and J by 5 bases. The CDR3 has 13 amino acids. Germline CDR1 reads MNHNS; CDR2 reads SASEGT. The chain's CDR3 is CASRQGASETQYF. For the CDR3, the DNA is TGTGCCAGCAGACAGGGGGCTTCGGAGACCCAGTACTTC.

This clonotype was counted at least ten times. The V gene is TRBV2, the J gene TRBJ2-1; no firm D call. CDR3 length: 17 residues. Trimming removed 6 bases at V and 2 bases at J, with 20 bases between. CDR1 SNHLY and CDR2 FYNNEI come from the germline V gene. DNA of the CDR3: TGTGCCAGCAGGGCGACGAATCTCCCGAACCCCTACAATGAGCAGTTCTTC. This codes for CASRATNLPNPYNEQFF.

About this clonotype itself: A much larger clone differs from this one at a single base, so this may be a read error. The chain couples TRBV2 to TRBJ2-7; 8 positions match TRBD2. J gave up 6 bases and V 6 bases, and 7 bases lay outside the gene matches. This CDR3 spans 13 amino acids. The V gene's germline CDR1 is SNHLY and CDR2 FYNNEI. CDR3 residues: CASRAGLGSEQYF. The CDR3 region has the DNA TGTGCCAGCAGGGCGGGACTAGGGTCCGAGCAGTACTTC.

This clonotype was observed a few times. This chain joins TRBV6-2 or TRBV6-3 and TRBJ2-7; perhaps TRBD1 as D (6 bases). V lost 5 bases and J lost 4, with 15 bases in between. The germline V gene encodes CDR1 MNHEY and CDR2 SVGEGT. The CDR3 runs 14 residues. CDR3 DNA sequence: TGTGCCAGCAGTGCCCACGGGACACTATACGAGCAGTACTTC. This codes for CASSAHGTLYEQYF.

This clonotype was counted ten times or more. The chain uses TRBV20-1 and TRBJ2-2; the D gene is possibly TRBD2 (6 bases). Germline-derived CDR1 and CDR2 are DFQATT and SNEGSKA (reference sequence). This CDR3 comprises 14 residues. V lost 5 bases and J lost 4, with 14 bases in between. The CDR3 region has the DNA TGCAGTGCTCCTTCTGGGACTCGCACCGGGGAGCTGTTTTTT. It yields the protein CSAPSGTRTGELFF.

This clonotype was recorded many times. The rearrangement uses TRBV12-3 or TRBV12-4 and TRBJ2-1; 8 bases line up with TRBD2. This CDR3 has 14 amino acids. The V segment lost 7 bases and the J segment 9 bases; nucleotides outside the gene matches: 11. The CDR3 sequence is CASTLGLAGAEQFF. The DNA of the CDR3 is TGTGCCAGCACCCTAGGACTAGCCGGGGCTGAGCAGTTCTTC.

This clonotype was counted between two and nine times. V gene TRBV29-1 combines with J gene TRBJ2-6; no firm D call. V shed 6 bases and J shed 0 bases, with 6 bases lying between them. The CDR3 has 13 amino acids. CDR1 and CDR2 from the germline V gene are SQVTM and ANQGSEA. CDR3 sequence reads: CSVGSSGANVLTF. The CDR3 DNA follows: TGCAGCGTCGGAAGCTCTGGGGCCAACGTCCTGACTTTC.

V and J are TRBV5-1 and TRBJ2-2; D ambiguous. The germline CDR1 and CDR2 sequences are SGHRS and YFSETQ. V shed 0 bases and J shed 1 base, with 10 bases lying between them. This CDR3 contains 16 residues. CDR3 DNA: TGCGCCAGCAGCTTGGTAGGGCAGGAGAACACCGGGGAGCTGTTTTTT. This translates into CASSLVGQENTGELFF.

The chain uses TRBV7-9 and TRBJ1-5, with TRBD1 matching 7 bases. CDR1 is SEHNR and CDR2 is FQNEAQ in the germline V gene (reference sequence). The CDR3 has 14 residues. V was clipped by 5 bases and J by 3 bases; unmatched bases: 4. The DNA of the CDR3 is TGTGCCAGCAGCACGGGACAGAACAATCAGCCCCAGCATTTT. Residues: CASSTGQNNQPQHF.

This clonotype has at least ten counts. The J gene is TRBJ2-7, the V gene TRBV3-1; 11 bases line up with TRBD1. The J segment lost 4 bases and the V segment lost 4 bases, leaving 9 bases of the junction unmatched. This CDR3 has 16 residues. Germline CDR1 is LGHDT and CDR2 is YNNKEL (reference sequence). DNA for the CDR3: TGTGCCAGCAGCCCACGACCGGGACAGGGGGGTTACGAGCAGTACTTC. As protein: CASSPRPGQGGYEQYF.